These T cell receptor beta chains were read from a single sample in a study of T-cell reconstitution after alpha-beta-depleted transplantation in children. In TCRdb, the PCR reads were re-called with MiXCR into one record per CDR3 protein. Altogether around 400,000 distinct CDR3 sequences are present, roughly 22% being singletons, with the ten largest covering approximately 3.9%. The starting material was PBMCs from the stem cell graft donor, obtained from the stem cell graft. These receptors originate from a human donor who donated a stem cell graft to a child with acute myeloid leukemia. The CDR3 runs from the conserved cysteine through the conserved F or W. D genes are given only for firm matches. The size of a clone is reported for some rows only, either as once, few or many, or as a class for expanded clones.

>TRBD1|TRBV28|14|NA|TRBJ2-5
TGTGCCAGCAGTTTCGATAGGGGGCGAGAGACCCAGTACTTC
CASSFDRGRETQYF
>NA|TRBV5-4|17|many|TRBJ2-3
TGTGCCAGCAGCCTCGACTTGAACGGGAGAGGCACAGATACGCAGTATTTT
CASSLDLNGRGTDTQYF
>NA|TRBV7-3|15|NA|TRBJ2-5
TGTGCCAGCAGCCAATCCGTAGCGCCCGGAGGAACCCAGTACTTC
CASSQSVAPGGTQYF
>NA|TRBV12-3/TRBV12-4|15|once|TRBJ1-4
TGTGCCAGCAGGCGGACTCAGGGGCCGGGTGAAAAACTGTTTTTT
CASRRTQGPGEKLFF
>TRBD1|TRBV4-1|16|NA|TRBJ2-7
TGCGCCAGCAGCCCCAAAGTGGGCAGGGGGTTCGACGAGCAGTACTTC
CASSPKVGRGFDEQYF
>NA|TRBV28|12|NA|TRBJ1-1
TGTGCCAGCAGTTTATCGAGGGATGAAGCTTTCTTT
CASSLSRDEAFF
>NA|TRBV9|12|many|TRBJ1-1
TGTGCCAGCAGCGTAGCGGACACTGAAGCTTTCTTT
CASSVADTEAFF
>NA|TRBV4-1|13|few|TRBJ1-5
TGCGCCAGCAGCCAAGATCCCAATCAGCCCCAGCATTTT
CASSQDPNQPQHF
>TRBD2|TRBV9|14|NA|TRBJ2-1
TGTGCCAGCAGCGGGACTAGCGGGAGTTCTGAGCAGTTCTTC
CASSGTSGSSEQFF
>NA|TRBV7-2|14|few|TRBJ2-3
TGTGCCAGCAGCCGGGACGAAGCCACAGATACGCAGTATTTT
CASSRDEATDTQYF
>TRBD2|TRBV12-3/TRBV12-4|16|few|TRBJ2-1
TGTGCCAGCACCTTTAGCGGGAGGGCGGGTTCGAATGAGCAGTTCTTC
CASTFSGRAGSNEQFF
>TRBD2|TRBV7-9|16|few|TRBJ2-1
TGTGCCAGCAGTAGACTAGCGGGGGCCCACTACAATGAGCAGTTCTTC
CASSRLAGAHYNEQFF
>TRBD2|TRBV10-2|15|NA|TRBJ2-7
TGCGCCAGCAGTGAGAGCGGGAGGAGCTCCTACGAGCAGTACTTC
CASSESGRSSYEQYF
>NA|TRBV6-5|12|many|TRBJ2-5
TGTGCCAGCAGTTACGGACGAGAGACCCAGTACTTC
CASSYGRETQYF
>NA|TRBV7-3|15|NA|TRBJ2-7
TGTGCCAGCAGCTTAGATTGGGCGCCCGTCTACGAGCAGTACTTC
CASSLDWAPVYEQYF
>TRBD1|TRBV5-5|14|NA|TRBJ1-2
TGTGCCAGCAGCCCGCTGGACAGGGTCGGCGGCTACACCTTC
CASSPLDRVGGYTF
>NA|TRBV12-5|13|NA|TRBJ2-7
TGTGCTAGTGGATTATCACAGGGCTACGAGCAGTACTTC
CASGLSQGYEQYF
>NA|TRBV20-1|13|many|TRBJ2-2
TGCAGTGCTAGCGCCAGGGGTACCGGGGAGCTGTTTTTT
CSASARGTGELFF
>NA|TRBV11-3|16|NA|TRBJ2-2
TGTGCCAGCAGCCCCAGCCCGGGGCGGGGCACCGGGGAGCTGTTTTTT
CASSPSPGRGTGELFF
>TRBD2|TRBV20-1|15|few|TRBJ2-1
TGCAGTGCTAGAGACCTAGCGGTATCCTACAATGAGCAGTTCTTC
CSARDLAVSYNEQFF
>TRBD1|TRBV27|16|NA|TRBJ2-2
TGTGCCAGCAGTCCGACAGACAGGGCGGTCACCGGGGAGCTGTTTTTT
CASSPTDRAVTGELFF
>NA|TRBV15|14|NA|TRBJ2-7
TGTGCCACCAGCAGGTCCTTGACTACTTACGAGCAGTACTTC
CATSRSLTTYEQYF
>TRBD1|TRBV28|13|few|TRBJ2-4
TGTGCCAGCAGTGGGGACAGAAAAAACATTCAGTACTTC
CASSGDRKNIQYF
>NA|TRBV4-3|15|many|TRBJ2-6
TGCGCCAGCAGCCGGGAGGAATCTGGGGCCAACGTCCTGACTTTC
CASSREESGANVLTF
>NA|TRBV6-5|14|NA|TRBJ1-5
TGTGCCAGCAGTTACTCGAGCGGGTATCAGCCCCAGCATTTT
CASSYSSGYQPQHF
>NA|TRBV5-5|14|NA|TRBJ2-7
TGTGCCAGCAGCTTGTCCGCGAACTCCTACGAGCAGTACTTC
CASSLSANSYEQYF
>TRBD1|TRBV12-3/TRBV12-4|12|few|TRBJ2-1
TGTGCCAGCAGACAGGGGCGTACGGAGCAGTTCTTC
CASRQGRTEQFF
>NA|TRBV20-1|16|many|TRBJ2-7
TGCAGTGCTAGAGACCGTGCAAGGGGGGGCGAAGGAGAGCAGTACTTC
CSARDRARGGEGEQYF
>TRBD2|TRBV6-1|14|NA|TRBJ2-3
TGTGCCAGCAGTCGCGCGGCGGGAGCAGATACGCAGTATTTT
CASSRAAGADTQYF
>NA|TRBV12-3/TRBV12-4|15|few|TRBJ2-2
TGTGCCAGCAGTCCTACCGTTCCCCTCACCGGGGAGCTGTTTTTT
CASSPTVPLTGELFF
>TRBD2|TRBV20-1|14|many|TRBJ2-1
TGCAGTGCTAGAAGGACTAGCGGGAGTAATGAGCAGTTCTTC
CSARRTSGSNEQFF
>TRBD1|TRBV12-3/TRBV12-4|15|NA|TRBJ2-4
TGTGCCAGCAGGACGGCCTTAACAGGGGGGAACATTCAGTACTTC
CASRTALTGGNIQYF
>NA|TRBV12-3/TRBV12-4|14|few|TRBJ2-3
TGTGCCAGCAGTGCTGCCTATTCCACAGATACGCAGTATTTT
CASSAAYSTDTQYF
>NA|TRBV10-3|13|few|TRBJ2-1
TGTGCCATCAAAAACGTATCCTACAATGAGCAGTTCTTC
CAIKNVSYNEQFF
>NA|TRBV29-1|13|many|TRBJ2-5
TGCAGCGGGGTAAGGGACACACAAGAGACCCAGTACTTC
CSGVRDTQETQYF
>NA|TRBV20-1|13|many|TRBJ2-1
TGCAGTGCTTGGTCGGGTGTGGACAATGAGCAGTTCTTC
CSAWSGVDNEQFF
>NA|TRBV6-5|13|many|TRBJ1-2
TGTGCCAGCAGTTCCCGACAGTCCTATGGCTACACCTTC
CASSSRQSYGYTF
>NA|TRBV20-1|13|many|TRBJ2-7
TGCAGTGCTAGGGTGGGGATCACTAGGGTGCAGTACTTC
CSARVGITRVQYF
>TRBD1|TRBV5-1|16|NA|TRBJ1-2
TGCGCCAGCAGCTTGGATGGGACAGGGTTGCACTATGGCTACACCTTC
CASSLDGTGLHYGYTF
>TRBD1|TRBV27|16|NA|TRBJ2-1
TGTGCCAGCAGTTCTCCCTCCGGGACAGGGCCCAATGAGCAGTTCTTC
CASSSPSGTGPNEQFF